This T cell receptor beta chain was sequenced in a study of cytomegalovirus exposure and HLA in healthy donors. Study-level points and caveats: High specificity and sensitivity for cytomegalovirus status were reported for the classifier. Excluded were some V segments that proved indistinguishable, including TRBV6-2 and TRBV6-3. In a later analysis, TCR beta V- and J-gene trimming showed a link to a missense DCLRE1C variant. Most TCR beta V segments were productive about 90% or about 30% of the time in an earlier analysis.

The study ran its PCR with 60 Vbeta and 13 Jbeta primers. The data were produced by immunoSEQ multiplex PCR, yet TCRdb's version contains in-frame clones alone and is incomplete. The repertoire holds approximately 100,000 clones, with about four fifths as singletons. A word on this clone: Its antigen is unknown.

From germline, CDR1 is GTSNPN and CDR2 SVGIG (reference sequence). V gave up 1 base and J gave up 6 bases, with 16 bases separating them. The CDR3 length is 14 residues. The sample comprised PBMCs. The clonotype originates from a female donor in good health and CMV-seropositive. The chain combines TRBV30 with TRBJ2-7; TRBD2 is a possible D gene (7 bases). For the CDR3, the DNA is TGTGCCTGGAGTGGCACTGGGGGGGCTGGCGAGCAGTACTTC. This sequence encodes CAWSGTGGAGEQYF.